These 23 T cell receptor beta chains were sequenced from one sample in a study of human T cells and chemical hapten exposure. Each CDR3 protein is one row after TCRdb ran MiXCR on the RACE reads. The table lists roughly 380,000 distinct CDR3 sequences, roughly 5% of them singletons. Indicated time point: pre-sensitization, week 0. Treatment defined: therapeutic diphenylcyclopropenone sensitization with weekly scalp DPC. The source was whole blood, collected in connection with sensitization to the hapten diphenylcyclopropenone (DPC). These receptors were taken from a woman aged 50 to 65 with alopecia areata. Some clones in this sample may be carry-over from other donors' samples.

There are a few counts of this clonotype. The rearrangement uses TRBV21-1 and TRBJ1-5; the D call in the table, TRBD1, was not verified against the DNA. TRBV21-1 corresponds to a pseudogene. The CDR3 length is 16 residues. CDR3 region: CASSKVGPRVGRAQHF. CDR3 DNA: TGTGCCAGCAGCAAAGTGGGACCTCGCGTTGGTCGGGCCCAGCATTTT.

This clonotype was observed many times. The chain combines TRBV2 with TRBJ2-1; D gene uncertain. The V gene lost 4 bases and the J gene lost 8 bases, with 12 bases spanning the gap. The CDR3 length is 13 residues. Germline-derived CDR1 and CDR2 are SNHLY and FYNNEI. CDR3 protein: CASSASMAYEQFF. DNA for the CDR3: TGTGCCAGCAGTGCTAGTATGGCGTATGAGCAGTTCTTC.

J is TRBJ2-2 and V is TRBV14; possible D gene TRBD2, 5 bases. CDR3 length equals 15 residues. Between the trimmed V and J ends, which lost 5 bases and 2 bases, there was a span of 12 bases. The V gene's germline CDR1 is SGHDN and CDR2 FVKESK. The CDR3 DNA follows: TGTGCCAGCAGCAAAAGGGAGAGCAACACCGGGGAGCTGTTTTTT. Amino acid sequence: CASSKRESNTGELFF.

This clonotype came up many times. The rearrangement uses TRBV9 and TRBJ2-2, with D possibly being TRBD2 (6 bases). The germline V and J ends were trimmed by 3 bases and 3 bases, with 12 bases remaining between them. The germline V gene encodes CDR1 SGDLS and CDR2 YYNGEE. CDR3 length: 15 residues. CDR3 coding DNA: TGTGCCAGCAGCGCCGGGGACTTTTACACCGGGGAGCTGTTTTTT. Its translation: CASSAGDFYTGELFF.

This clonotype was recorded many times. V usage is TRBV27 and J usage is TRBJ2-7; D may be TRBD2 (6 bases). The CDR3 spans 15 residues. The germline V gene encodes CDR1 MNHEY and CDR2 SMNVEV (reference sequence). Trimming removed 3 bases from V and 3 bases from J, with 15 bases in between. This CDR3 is CASSFGGLQDYEQYF. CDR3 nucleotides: TGTGCCAGCAGTTTCGGGGGTTTACAGGACTACGAGCAGTACTTC.

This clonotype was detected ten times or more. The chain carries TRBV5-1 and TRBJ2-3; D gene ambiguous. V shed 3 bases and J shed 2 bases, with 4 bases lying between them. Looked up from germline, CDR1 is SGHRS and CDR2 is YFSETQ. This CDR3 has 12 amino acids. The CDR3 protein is CASSWDTDTQYF. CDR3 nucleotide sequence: TGCGCCAGCAGCTGGGACACAGATACGCAGTATTTT. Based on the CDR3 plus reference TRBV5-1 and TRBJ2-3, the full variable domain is KAGVTQTPRYLIKTRGQQVTLSCSPISGHRSVSWYQQTPGQGLQFLFEYFSETQRNKGNFPGRFSGRQFSNSRSEMNVSTLELGDSALYLCASSWDTDTQYFGPGTRLTVL.

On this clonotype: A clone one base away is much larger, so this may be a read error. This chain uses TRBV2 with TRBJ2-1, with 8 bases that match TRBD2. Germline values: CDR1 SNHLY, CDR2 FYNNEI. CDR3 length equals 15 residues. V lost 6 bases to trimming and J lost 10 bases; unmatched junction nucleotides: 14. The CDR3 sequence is CASRTAGTSVQEQFF. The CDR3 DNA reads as TGTGCCAGCAGAACAGCCGGGACTAGTGTCCAAGAGCAGTTCTTC. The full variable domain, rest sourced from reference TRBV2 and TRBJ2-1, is EPEVTQTPSHQVTQMGQEVILRCVPISNHLYFYWYRQILGQKVEFLVSFYNNEISEKSEIFDDQFSVERPDGSNFTLKIRSTKLEDSAMYFCASRTAGTSVQEQFFGPGTRLTVL.

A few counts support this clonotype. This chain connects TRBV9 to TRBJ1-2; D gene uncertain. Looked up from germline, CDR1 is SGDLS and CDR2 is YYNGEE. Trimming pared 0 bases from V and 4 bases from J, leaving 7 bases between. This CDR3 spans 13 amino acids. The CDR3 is CASSVEEGYGYTF. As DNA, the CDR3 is TGTGCCAGCAGCGTAGAAGAGGGCTATGGCTACACCTTC. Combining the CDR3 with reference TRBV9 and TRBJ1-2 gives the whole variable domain DSGVTQTPKHLITATGQRVTLRCSPRSGDLSVYWYQQSLDQGLQFLIQYYNGEERAKGNILERFSAQQFPDLHSELNLSSLELGDSALYFCASSVEEGYGYTFGSGTRLTVV.

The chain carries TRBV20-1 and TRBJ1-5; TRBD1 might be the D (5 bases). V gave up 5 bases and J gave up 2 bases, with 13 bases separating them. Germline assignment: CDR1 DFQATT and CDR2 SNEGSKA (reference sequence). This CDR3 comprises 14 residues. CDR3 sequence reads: CSARAGLGNQPQHF. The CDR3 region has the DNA TGCAGTGCTCGGGCGGGGCTAGGCAATCAGCCCCAGCATTTT.

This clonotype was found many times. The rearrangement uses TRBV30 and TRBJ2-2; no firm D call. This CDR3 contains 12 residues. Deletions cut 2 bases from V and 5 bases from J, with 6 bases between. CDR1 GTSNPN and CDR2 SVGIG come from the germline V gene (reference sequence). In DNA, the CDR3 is TGTGCCTGGAGTATCCTGACCGGGGAGCTGTTTTTT. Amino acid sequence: CAWSILTGELFF.

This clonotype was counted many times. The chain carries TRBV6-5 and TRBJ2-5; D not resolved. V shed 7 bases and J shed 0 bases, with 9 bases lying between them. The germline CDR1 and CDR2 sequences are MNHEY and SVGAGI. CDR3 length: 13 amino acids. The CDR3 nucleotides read TGTGCCAGCACCCCGTGGGACCAAGAGACCCAGTACTTC. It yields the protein CASTPWDQETQYF.

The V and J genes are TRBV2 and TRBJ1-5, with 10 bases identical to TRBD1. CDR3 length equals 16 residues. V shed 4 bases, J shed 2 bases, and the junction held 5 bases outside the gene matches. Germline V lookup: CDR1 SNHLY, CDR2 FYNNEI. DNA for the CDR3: TGTGCCAGCAGTGTATTAGGACAGGGGGGCAATCAGCCCCAGCATTTT. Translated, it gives CASSVLGQGGNQPQHF.

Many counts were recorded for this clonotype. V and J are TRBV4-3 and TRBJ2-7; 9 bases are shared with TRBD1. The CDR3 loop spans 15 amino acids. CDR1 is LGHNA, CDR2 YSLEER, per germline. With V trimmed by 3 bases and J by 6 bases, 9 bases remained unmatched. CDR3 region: CASSQGQGFRSEQYF. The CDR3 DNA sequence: TGCGCCAGCAGCCAGGGACAGGGATTTCGAAGCGAGCAGTACTTC.

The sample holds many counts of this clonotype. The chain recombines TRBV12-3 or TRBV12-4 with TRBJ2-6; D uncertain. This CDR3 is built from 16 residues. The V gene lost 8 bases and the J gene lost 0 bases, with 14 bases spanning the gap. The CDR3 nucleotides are TGTGCCAGCCGGTTGGGTCAGAGCTCTGGGGCCAACGTCCTGACTTTC. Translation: CASRLGQSSGANVLTF.

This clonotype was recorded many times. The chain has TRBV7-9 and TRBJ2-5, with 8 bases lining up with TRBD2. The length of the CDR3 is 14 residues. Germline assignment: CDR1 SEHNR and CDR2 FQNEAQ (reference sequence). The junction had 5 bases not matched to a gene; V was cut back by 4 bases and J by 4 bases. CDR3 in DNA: TGTGCCAGCAGCTCTGAGCGGGAGCGAGAGACCCAGTACTTC. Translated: CASSSERERETQYF.

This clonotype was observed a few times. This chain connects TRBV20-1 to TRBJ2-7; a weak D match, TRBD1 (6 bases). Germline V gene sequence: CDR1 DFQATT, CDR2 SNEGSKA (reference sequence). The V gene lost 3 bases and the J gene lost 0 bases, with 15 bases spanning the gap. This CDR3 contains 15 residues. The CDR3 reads CSASTGTLPSYEQYF. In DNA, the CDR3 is TGCAGTGCTAGCACCGGGACACTGCCCTCCTACGAGCAGTACTTC.

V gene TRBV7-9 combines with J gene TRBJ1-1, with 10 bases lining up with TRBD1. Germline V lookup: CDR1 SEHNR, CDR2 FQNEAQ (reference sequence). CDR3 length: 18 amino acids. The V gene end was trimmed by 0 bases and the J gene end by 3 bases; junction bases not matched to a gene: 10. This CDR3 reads CASSLARDRGPSDTEAFF. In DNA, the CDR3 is TGTGCCAGCAGCTTAGCGCGCGACAGGGGGCCGTCAGACACTGAAGCTTTCTTT.

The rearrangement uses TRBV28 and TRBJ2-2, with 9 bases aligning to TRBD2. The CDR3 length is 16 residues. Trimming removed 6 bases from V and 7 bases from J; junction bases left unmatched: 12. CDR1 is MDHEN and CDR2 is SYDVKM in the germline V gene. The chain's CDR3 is CASSPRTSAGGGELFF. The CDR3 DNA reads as TGTGCCAGCAGCCCTCGGACTAGCGCTGGCGGCGGGGAGCTGTTTTTT. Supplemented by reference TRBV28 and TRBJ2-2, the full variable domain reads DVKVTQSSRYLVKRTGEKVFLECVQDMDHENMFWYRQDPGLGLRLIYFSYDVKMKEKGDIPEGYSVSREKKERFSLILESASTNQTSMYLCASSPRTSAGGGELFFGEGSRLTVL.

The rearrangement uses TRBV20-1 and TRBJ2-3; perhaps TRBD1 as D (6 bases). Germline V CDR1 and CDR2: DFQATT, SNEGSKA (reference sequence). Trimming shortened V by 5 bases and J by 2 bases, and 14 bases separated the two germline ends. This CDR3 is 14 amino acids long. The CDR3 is CSAFPSGVTDTQYF. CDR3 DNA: TGCAGTGCTTTCCCCTCAGGGGTCACAGATACGCAGTATTTT.

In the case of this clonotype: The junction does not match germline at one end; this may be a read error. The CDR3 protein is CAINSGTSRDTQYF. In DNA, the CDR3 is TGTGCCATCAATTCCGGGACTAGCAGAGATACGCAGTATTTT. V is TRBV10-3 and J is TRBJ2-3; TRBD2 aligns across 9 bases. Germline CDR1 and CDR2: ENHRY and SYGVKD. The CDR3 loop spans 14 amino acids.

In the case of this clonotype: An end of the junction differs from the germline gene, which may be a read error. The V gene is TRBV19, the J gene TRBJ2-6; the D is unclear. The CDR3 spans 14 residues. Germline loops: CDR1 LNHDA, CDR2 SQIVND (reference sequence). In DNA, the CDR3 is TGTGCCAGTAGTCCGGACCCTGGGACCAACGTCCTGACTTTC. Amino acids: CASSPDPGTNVLTF. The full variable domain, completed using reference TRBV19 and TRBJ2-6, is DGGITQSPKYLFRKEGQNVTLSCEQNLNHDAMYWYRQDPGQGLRLIYYSQIVNDFQKGDIAEGYSVSREKKESFPLTVTSAQKNPTAFYLCASSPDPGTNVLTFGAGSRLTVL.

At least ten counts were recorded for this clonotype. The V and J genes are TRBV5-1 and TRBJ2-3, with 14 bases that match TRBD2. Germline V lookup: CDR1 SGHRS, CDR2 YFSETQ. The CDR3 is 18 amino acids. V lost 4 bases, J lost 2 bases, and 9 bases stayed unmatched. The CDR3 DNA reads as TGCGCCAGCAGCATAGGACTAGCGGGGGGTCCTTTCACAGATACGCAGTATTTT. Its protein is CASSIGLAGGPFTDTQYF.

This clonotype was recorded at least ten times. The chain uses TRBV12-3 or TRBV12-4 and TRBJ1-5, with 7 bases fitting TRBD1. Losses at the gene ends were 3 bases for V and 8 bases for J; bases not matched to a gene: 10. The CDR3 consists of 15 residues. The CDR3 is CASSFRVGGAEPQHF. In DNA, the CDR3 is TGTGCCAGCAGTTTTAGGGTAGGGGGCGCTGAGCCCCAGCATTTT.